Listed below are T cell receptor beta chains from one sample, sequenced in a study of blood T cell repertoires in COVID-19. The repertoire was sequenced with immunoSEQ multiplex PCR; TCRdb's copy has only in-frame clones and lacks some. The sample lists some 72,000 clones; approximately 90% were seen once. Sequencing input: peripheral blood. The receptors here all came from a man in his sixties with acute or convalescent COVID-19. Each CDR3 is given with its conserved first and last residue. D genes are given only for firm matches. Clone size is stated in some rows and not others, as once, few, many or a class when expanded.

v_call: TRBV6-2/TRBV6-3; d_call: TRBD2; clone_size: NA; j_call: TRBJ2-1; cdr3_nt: TGTGCCAGCAGTTACCGAAGAGGGACTAGCGGGGGGGCGGACTACAATGAGCAGTTCTTC; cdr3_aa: CASSYRRGTSGGADYNEQFF
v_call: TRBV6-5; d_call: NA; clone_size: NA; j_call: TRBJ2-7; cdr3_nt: TGTGCCAGCAGTCCCCGGGACACCCTTTACGAGCAGTACTTC; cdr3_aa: CASSPRDTLYEQYF
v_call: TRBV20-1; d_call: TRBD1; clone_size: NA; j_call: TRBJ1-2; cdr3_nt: TGCAGTGCTAGTACAGGGGGCTCGAGTGGCTACACCTTC; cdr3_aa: CSASTGGSSGYTF
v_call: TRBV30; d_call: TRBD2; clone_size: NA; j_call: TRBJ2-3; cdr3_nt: TGTGCCTTTGCTCGGGCTAGCGGGAGCACAGATACGCAGTATTTT; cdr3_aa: CAFARASGSTDTQYF
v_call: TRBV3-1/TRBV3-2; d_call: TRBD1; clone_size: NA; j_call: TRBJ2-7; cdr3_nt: TGTGCCAGCACGCGAGCGGGACAGGGGGCCTACGAGCAGTACTTC; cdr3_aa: CASTRAGQGAYEQYF
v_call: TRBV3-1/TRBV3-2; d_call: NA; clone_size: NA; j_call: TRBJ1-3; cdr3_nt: TGTGCCAGCAGCCGAGGGTTTTTAGGAAACACCATATATTTT; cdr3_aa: CASSRGFLGNTIYF
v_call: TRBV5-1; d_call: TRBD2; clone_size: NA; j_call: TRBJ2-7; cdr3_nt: TGCGCCAGCAGCTTGGCCGGGACTAGCGGGCTCTACGAGCAGTACTTC; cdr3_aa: CASSLAGTSGLYEQYF
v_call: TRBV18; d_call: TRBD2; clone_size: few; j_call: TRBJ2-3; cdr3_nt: TGTGCCAGCTCACCTTTAGCGGGACTCACAGATACGCAGTATTTT; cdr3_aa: CASSPLAGLTDTQYF
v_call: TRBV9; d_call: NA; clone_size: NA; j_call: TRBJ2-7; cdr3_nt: TGTGCCAGCAGCGTAACATACGAGCAGTACTTC; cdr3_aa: CASSVTYEQYF
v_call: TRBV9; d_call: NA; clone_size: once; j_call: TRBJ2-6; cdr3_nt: TGTGCCAGCAGCCCGGGACATAATATTAACTCTGGGGCCAACGTCCTGACTTTC; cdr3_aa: CASSPGHNINSGANVLTF
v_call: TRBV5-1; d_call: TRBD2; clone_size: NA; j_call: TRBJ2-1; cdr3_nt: TGCGCCAGCAGCTTGGATTCTGGCGGGGGGTACAATGAGCAGTTCTTC; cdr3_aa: CASSLDSGGGYNEQFF
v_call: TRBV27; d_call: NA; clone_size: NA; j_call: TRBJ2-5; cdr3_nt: TGTGCCAGCAGTTTCTTCGGGGGAGTGGGAGAGACCCAGTACTTC; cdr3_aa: CASSFFGGVGETQYF
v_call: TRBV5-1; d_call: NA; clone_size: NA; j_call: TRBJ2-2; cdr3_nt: TGCGCCAGCAGCTTGTCCGACAGATACACCGGGGAGCTGTTTTTT; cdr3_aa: CASSLSDRYTGELFF
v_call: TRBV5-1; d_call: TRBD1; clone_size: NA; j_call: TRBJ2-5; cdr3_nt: TGCGCCAGCAGCTCATTACAGGGGGAGACCCAGTACTTC; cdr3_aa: CASSSLQGETQYF
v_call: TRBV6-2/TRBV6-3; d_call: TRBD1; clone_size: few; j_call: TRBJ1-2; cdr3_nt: TGTGCCAGCAGTGACAGGGGAATGGGTGGCTACACCTTC; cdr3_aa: CASSDRGMGGYTF
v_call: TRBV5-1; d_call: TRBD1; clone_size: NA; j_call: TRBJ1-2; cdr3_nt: TGCGCCAGCAGCTTGACGGGGACAGGGGCCAATGGCTACACCTTC; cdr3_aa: CASSLTGTGANGYTF
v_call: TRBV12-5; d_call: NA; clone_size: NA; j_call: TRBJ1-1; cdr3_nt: TGTGCTAGTGGTTTTGGGGGCGCGGACACTGAAGCTTTCTTT; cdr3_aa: CASGFGGADTEAFF
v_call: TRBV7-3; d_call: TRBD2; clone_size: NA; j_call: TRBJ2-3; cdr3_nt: TGTGCCAGCAGCCGAACTCTTGCCGGGACTAGCGACCGCACAGATACGCAGTATTTT; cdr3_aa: CASSRTLAGTSDRTDTQYF
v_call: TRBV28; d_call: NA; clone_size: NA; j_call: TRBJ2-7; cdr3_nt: TGTGCCAGCAGTAAAGGGGGAGCCTACGAGCAGTACTTC; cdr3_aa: CASSKGGAYEQYF